The TCR beta chain under discussion was sequenced for a study of molecular identifiers for immune sequencing clone quantification. This clonotype was found a few times. TCRdb reprocessed the PCR reads with MiXCR, giving one entry per CDR3 protein. Here the sample spans about 640,000 distinct CDR3 sequences, approximately 20% being singletons. V was shortened by 6 bases and J by 5 bases, with 9 bases between the two germline ends. The germline CDR1 and CDR2 sequences are SNHLY and FYNNEI. The CDR3 extends over 12 amino acids. This sequence originates from a human donor in good health. Some libraries in this study had Jurkat cell RNA spiked in. This chain links TRBV2 with TRBJ2-3; no clear D gene. The sequenced sample was naive CD8+ T cells from blood, with Jurkat cell RNA spiked in. Indicated subset: FACS-sorted CD8+CD4-CCR7+CD45RA+ naive T cells. The CDR3 nucleotides read TGTGCCAGCAGAGCGAGACAAGATACGCAGTATTTT. Residues: CASRARQDTQYF.